This TCR beta chain was captured by sequencing in a study of early T cells in non-severe SARS-CoV-2 infection. As for the study in general: It was bulk RNA from unsorted whole blood that was sequenced, and the chains were unpaired. Study-wide findings and caveats: CD4 and private specificities were missed by VDJdb matching, which favored anti-spike CD8 responses.

On this clonotype: No antigen is known for it.

TCRdb passed the 5' RACE reads through MiXCR, listing each CDR3 protein once. The sample lists 75,000 to 80,000 distinct CDR3 sequences, about 11% occurring once. Germline assignment: CDR1 LGHDT and CDR2 YNNKEL (reference sequence). V lost 0 bases and J 9 bases, leaving 11 bases between the germline ends. The CDR3 sequence is 13 residues long. The chain combines TRBV3-1 with TRBJ1-1, with D possibly matching TRBD1 (5 bases). The TCR was taken from an adult who was a healthcare worker with PCR-confirmed SARS-CoV-2 infection or an uninfected control (not recorded which). The sample here was whole blood, taken at baseline. The CDR3, as DNA: TGTGCCAGCAGCCAAGATCGGGCAGGGAAAGCTTTCTTT. Translated, it gives CASSQDRAGKAFF.